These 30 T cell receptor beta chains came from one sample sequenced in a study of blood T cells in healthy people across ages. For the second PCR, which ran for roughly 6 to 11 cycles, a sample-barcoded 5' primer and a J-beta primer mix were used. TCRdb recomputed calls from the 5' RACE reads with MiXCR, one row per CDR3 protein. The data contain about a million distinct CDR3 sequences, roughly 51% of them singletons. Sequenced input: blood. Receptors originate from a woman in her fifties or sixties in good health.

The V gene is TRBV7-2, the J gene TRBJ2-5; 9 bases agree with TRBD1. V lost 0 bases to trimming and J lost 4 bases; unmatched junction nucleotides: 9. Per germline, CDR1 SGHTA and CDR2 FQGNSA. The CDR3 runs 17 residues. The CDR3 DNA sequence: TGTGCCAGCAGCTTAGCGGGACAGGGAGGATTGCGAGAGACCCAGTACTTC. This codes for CASSLAGQGGLRETQYF.

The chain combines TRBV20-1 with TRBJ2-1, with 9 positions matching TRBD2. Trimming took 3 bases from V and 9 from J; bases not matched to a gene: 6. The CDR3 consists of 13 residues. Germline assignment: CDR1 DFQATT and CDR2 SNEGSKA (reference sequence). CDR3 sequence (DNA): TGCAGTGCTAGGACACTAGCGGGCAGTGAGCAGTTCTTC. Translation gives CSARTLAGSEQFF.

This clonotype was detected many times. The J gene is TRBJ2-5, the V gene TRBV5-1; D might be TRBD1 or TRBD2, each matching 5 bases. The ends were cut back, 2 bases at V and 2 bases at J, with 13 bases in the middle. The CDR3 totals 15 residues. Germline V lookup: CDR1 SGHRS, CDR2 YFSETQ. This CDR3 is CASSLPGRGQETQYF. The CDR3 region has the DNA TGCGCCAGCAGCTTACCAGGGCGCGGGCAAGAGACCCAGTACTTC.

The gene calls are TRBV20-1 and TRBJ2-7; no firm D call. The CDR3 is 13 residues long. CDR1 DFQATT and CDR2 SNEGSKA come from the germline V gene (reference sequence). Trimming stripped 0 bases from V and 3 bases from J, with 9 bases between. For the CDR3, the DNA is TGCAGTGCTAGAGAGGTATCCTACTACGAGCAGTACTTC. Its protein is CSAREVSYYEQYF.

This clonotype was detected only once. CDR3 amino acids: CASSYSRARGAYTEAFF. The DNA for the CDR3 is TGTGCCAGCAGTTACTCGCGGGCCAGGGGCGCTTATACTGAAGCTTTCTTT. The J gene is TRBJ1-1, the V gene TRBV6-2 or TRBV6-3, with TRBD1 as a possible D gene (6 bases). The CDR3 contains 17 residues. Trimming took off 0 bases at V and 5 bases at J, with 19 bases between the two ends. Germline-derived CDR1 and CDR2 are MNHEY and SVGEGT.

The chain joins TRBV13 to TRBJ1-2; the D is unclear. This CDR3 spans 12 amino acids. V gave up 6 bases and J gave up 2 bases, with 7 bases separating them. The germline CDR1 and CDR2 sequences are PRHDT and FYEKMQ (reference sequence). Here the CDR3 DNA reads TGTGCCAGCAGTACGGAGAACTATGGCTACACCTTC. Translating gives CASSTENYGYTF.

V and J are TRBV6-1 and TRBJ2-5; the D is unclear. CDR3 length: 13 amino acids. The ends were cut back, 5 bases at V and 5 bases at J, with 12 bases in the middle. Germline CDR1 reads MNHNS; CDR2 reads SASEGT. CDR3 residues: CASSTTDGETQYF. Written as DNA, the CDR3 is TGTGCCAGCAGTACTACGGACGGGGAGACCCAGTACTTC.

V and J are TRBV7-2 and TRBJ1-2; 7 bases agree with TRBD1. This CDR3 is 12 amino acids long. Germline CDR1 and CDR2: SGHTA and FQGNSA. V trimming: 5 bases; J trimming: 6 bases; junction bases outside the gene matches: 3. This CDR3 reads CASSHRGDGYTF. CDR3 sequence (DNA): TGTGCCAGCAGCCACAGGGGAGATGGCTACACCTTC.

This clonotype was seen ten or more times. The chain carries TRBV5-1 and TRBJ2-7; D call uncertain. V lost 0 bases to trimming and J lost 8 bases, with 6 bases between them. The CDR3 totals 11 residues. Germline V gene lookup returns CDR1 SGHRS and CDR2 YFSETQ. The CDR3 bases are TGCGCCAGCAGCTTGGAGGCGAAGCAGTACTTC. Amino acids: CASSLEAKQYF.

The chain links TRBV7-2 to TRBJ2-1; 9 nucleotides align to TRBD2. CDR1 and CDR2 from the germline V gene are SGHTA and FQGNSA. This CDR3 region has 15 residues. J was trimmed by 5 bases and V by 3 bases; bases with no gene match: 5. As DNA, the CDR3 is TGTGCCAGCAGCTTTAGCGGGAGAGAGGACAATGAGCAGTTCTTC. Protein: CASSFSGREDNEQFF.

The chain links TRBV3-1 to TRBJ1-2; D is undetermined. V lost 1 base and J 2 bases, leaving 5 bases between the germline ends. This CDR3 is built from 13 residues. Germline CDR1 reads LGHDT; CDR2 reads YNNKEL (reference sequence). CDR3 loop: CASSQVSNYGYTF. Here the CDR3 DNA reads TGTGCCAGCAGCCAAGTGTCCAACTATGGCTACACCTTC. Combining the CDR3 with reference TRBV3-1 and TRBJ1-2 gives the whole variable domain DTAVSQTPKYLVTQMGNDKSIKCEQNLGHDTMYWYKQDSKKFLKIMFSYNNKELIINETVPNRFSPKSPDKAHLNLHINSLELGDSAVYFCASSQVSNYGYTFGSGTRLTVV.

CDR3 in DNA: TGCAGTGCTAGAGTTAGCGGGGCCTCCTACGAGCAGTACTTC. Its translation: CSARVSGASYEQYF. V usage is TRBV20-1 and J usage is TRBJ2-4, with 8 positions matching TRBD2. The J call may not be correct, given that the DNA end is closer to TRBJ2-7. The CDR3 runs 14 residues. Germline V lookup: CDR1 DFQATT, CDR2 SNEGSKA (reference sequence).

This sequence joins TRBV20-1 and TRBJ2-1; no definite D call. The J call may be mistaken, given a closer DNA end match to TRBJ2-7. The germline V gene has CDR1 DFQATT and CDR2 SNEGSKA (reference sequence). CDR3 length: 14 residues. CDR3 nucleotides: TGCAGTGCCCCAGATGCGCGTACTGTTTACGAGCAGTACTTC. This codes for CSAPDARTVYEQYF.

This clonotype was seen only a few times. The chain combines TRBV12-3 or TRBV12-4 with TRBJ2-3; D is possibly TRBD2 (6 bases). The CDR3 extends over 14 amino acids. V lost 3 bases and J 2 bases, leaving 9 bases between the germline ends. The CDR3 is CASSLGGFTDTQYF. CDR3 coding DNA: TGTGCCAGCAGTTTGGGGGGTTTCACAGATACGCAGTATTTT.

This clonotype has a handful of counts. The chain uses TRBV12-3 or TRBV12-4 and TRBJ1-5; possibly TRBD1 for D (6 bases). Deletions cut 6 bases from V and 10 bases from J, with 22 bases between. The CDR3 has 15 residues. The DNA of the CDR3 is TGTGCCAGCAGCCCGGGACACCAGGTCGAAGTTCCCCAGCATTTT. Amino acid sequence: CASSPGHQVEVPQHF.

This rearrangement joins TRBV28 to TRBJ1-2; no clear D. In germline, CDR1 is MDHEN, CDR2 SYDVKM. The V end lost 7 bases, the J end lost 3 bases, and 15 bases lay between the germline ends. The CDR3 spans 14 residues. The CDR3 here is CASTPGRSYYGYTF. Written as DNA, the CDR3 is TGTGCCAGCACTCCCGGCAGGTCCTACTATGGCTACACCTTC.

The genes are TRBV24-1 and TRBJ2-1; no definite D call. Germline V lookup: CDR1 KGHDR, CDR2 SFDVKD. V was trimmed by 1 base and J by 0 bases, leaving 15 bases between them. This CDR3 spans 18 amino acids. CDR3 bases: TGTGCCACCAGTGATTTTTTGGGTGGGCAGAGCTCCTACAATGAGCAGTTCTTC. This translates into CATSDFLGGQSSYNEQFF.

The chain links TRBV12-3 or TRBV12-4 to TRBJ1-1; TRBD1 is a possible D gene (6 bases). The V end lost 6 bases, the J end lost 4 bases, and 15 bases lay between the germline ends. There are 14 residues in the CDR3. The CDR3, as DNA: TGTGCCAGCAGCCTGGGGGGGCGAGCCACTGAAGCTTTCTTT. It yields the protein CASSLGGRATEAFF.

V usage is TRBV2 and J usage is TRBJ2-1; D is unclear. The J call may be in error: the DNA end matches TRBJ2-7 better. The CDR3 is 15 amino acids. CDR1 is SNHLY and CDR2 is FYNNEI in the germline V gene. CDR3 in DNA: TGTGCCAGCAGTCTATTAACCAACTCCTACAATGAGCAGTACTTC. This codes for CASSLLTNSYNEQYF.

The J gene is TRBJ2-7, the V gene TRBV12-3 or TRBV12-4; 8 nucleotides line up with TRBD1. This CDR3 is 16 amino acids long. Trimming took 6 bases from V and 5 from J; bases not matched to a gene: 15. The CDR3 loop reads CASSLTPTGERNEQYF. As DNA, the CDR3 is TGTGCCAGCAGCCTAACCCCGACAGGGGAAAGGAACGAGCAGTACTTC.

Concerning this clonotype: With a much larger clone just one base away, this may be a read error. The CDR3 reads CSATTDRCEAFF. Written as DNA, the CDR3 is TGCAGTGCGACCACCGACAGGTGTGAAGCTTTCTTT. This chain joins TRBV20-1 and TRBJ1-1; perhaps TRBD1 as D (6 bases). The CDR3 is 12 amino acids. Trimming removed 6 bases from V and 7 bases from J, with 15 bases in between. Germline CDR1 and CDR2: DFQATT and SNEGSKA (reference sequence).

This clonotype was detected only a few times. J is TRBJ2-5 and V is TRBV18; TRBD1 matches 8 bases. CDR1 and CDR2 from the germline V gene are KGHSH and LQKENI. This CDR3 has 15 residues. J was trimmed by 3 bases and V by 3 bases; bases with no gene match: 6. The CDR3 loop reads CASSPRQGFEETQYF. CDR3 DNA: TGTGCCAGCTCACCGCGACAGGGGTTCGAAGAGACCCAGTACTTC.

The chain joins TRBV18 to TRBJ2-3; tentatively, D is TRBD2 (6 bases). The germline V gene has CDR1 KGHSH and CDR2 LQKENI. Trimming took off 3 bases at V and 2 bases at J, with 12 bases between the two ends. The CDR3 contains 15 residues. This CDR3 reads CASSPGGGHTDTQYF. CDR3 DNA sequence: TGTGCCAGCTCACCCGGGGGAGGCCACACAGATACGCAGTATTTT. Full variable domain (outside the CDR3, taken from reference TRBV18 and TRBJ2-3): NAGVMQNPRHLVRRRGQEARLRCSPMKGHSHVYWYRQLPEEGLKFMVYLQKENIIDESGMPKERFSAEFPKEGPSILRIQQVVRGDSAAYFCASSPGGGHTDTQYFGPGTRLTVL.

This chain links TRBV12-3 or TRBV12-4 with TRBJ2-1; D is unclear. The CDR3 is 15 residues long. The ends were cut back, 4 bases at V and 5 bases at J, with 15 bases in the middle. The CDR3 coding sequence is TGTGCCAGCAGTTGGGCCCGGTCTTTGAACAATGAGCAGTTCTTC. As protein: CASSWARSLNNEQFF.

The CDR3 sequence: CASSDSSGGSTDTQYF. As DNA, the CDR3 is TGTGCCAGCAGTGACTCGTCGGGAGGGAGCACAGATACGCAGTATTTT. This chain links TRBV6-4 with TRBJ2-3; 8 bases are a match to TRBD2. Germline-derived CDR1 and CDR2 are MRHNA and SNTAGT. CDR3 length equals 16 residues. With V trimmed by 0 bases and J by 0 bases, 2 bases remained unmatched.

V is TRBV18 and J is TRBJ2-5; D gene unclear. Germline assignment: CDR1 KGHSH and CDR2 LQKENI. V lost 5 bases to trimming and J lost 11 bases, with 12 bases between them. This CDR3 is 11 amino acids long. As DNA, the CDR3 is TGTGCCAGCTCAAAGAGGAATAAGCAGTACTTC. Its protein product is CASSKRNKQYF.

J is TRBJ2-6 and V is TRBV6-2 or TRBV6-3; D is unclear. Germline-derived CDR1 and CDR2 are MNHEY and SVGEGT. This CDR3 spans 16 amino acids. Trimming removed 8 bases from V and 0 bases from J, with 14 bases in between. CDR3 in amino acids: CASLGRRVSGANVLTF. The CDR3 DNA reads TGTGCCAGCTTGGGTAGACGCGTCTCTGGGGCCAACGTCCTGACTTTC.

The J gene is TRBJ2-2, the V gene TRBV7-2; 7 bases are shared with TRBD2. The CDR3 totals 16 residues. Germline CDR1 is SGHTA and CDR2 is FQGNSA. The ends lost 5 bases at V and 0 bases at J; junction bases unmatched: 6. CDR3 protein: CASSLTSGTNTGELFF. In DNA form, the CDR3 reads TGTGCCAGCAGCCTCACGAGCGGGACGAACACCGGGGAGCTGTTTTTT.

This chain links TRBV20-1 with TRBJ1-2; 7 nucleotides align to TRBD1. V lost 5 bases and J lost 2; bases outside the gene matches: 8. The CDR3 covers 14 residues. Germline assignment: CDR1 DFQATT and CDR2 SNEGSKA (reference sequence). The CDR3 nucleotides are TGCAGTGCTCGCCCGGGACAGAAGAACTATGGCTACACCTTC. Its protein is CSARPGQKNYGYTF.

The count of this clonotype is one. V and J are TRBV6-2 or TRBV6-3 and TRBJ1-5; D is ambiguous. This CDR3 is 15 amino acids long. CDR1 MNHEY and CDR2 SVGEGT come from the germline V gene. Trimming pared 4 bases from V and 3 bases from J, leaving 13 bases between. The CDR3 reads CASSLPRHPNQPQHF. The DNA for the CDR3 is TGTGCCAGCAGTTTGCCCCGACATCCCAATCAGCCCCAGCATTTT.